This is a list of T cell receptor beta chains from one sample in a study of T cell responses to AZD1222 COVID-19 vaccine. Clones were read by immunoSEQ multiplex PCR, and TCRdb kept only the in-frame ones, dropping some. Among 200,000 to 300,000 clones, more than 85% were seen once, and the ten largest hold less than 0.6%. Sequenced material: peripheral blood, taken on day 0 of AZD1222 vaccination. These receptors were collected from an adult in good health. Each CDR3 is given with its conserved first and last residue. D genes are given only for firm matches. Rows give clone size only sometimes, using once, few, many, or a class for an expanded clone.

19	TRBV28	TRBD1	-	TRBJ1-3	TGTGCCAGCAGTTTAAGGGGGTCCCTGACAGGGTTCGGGGGAAACACCATATATTTT	CASSLRGSLTGFGGNTIYF
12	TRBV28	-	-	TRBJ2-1	TGTGCCAGCAGTTTAAATTACAATGAGCAGTTCTTC	CASSLNYNEQFF
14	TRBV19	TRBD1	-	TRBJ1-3	TGTGCCAGTAGTTCGACAGGGGATGGAAACACCATATATTTT	CASSSTGDGNTIYF
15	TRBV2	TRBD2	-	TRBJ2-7	TGTGCCAGCAGGGGACTAGCGGGGGGGCTCGGCGAGCAGTACTTC	CASRGLAGGLGEQYF
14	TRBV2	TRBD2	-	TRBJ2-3	TGTGCCAGCTTAGCGGGAGTTGGCCCAGATACGCAGTATTTT	CASLAGVGPDTQYF
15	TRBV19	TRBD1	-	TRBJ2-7	TGTGCCAGTAGTACCGGGTGGCGCAGGGGGCACGAGCAGTACTTC	CASSTGWRRGHEQYF
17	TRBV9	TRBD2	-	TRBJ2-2	TGTGCCAGCAGCGTCCCCGGGACTAGCGGGAGATCCGGGGAGCTGTTTTTT	CASSVPGTSGRSGELFF
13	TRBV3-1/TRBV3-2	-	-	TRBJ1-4	TGTGCCAGCAGCCAGATGGATAATGAAAAACTGTTTTTT	CASSQMDNEKLFF
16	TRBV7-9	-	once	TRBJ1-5	TGTGCCAGCAGCTCTGACAGGTTAAAGAGCAATCAGCCCCAGCATTTT	CASSSDRLKSNQPQHF
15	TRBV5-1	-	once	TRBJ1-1	TGCGCCAGCAGCCCCCAGGTCACCAGGAAGACTGAAGCTTTCTTT	CASSPQVTRKTEAFF
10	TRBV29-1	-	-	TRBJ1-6	TGCAGCGTTGAAGAAGGCGGTCTCCACTTT	CSVEEGGLHF
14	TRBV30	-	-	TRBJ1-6	TGTGCCTGGGACAGGAGCTCCTATAATTCACCCCTCCACTTT	CAWDRSSYNSPLHF
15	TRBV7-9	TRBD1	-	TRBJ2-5	TGTGCCAGCAGCTTACTACTGACAGGGCTGGAGACCCAGTACTTC	CASSLLLTGLETQYF
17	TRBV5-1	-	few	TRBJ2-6	TGCGCCAGCCGACTTGGAATTCTGGATTCTGGGGCCAACGTCCTGACTTTC	CASRLGILDSGANVLTF
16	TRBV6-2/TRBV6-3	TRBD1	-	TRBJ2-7	TGTGCCAGCAGCCGCCCCGGGACAGGTTCCGCCTACGAGCAGTACTTC	CASSRPGTGSAYEQYF
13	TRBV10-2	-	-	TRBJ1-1	TGCGCCAGCAGTTCTCTCATTGACGCTGAAGCTTTCTTT	CASSSLIDAEAFF
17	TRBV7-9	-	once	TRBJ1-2	TGTGCCAGCAGCCTAGGACGGGTCGTGTTTTCTAACTATGGCTACACCTTC	CASSLGRVVFSNYGYTF
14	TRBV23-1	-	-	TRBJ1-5	TGCGCCAGCAAACCGACAGAGCAATCAGGGCCCCAGCATTTT	CASKPTEQSGPQHF
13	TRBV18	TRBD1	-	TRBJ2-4	TGTGCCAGCTCAACCGGGACAGATAACATTCAGTACTTC	CASSTGTDNIQYF
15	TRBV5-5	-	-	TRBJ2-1	TGTGCCAGCAGCCCCCGGGTCCTCTCCTACAATGAGCAGTTCTTC	CASSPRVLSYNEQFF
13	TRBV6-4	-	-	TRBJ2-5	TGTGCCAGCAGTGACTCCACAGAAGAGACCCAGTACTTC	CASSDSTEETQYF
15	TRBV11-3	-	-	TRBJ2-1	TGTGCCAGCAGCTTAGGACAGGCCTCCTACAATGAGCAGTTCTTC	CASSLGQASYNEQFF
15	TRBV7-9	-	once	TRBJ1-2	TGTGCCAGCAGCTTAACACGGGAAACTGCCTATGGCTACACCTTC	CASSLTRETAYGYTF
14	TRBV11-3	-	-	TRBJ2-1	TGTGCCAGCAGCTTGGGGGGTCAATACAATGAGCAGTTCTTC	CASSLGGQYNEQFF
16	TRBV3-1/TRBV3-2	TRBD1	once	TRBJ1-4	TGTGCCAGCAGCCTAAGCCCGGGACAGGATAATGAAAAACTGTTTTTT	CASSLSPGQDNEKLFF
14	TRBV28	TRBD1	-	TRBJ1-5	TGTGCCAGCAGTTTGGGGCAGGGGGATCAGCCCCAGCATTTT	CASSLGQGDQPQHF